A single sample gave rise to the 17 T cell receptor beta chains below, sequenced in a study of shared clonotypes between healthy human individuals. Here immunoSEQ multiplex PCR was the method, and the copy in TCRdb shows in-frame clones only, minus some. The sample lists about 2 million clones; approximately 95% were seen once. What was sequenced was naive CD4+ T cells sorted from blood. Described subset: CD45RA+ positively selected. These receptors were collected from a young man in good health.

This sequence joins TRBV29-1 and TRBJ1-1; D ambiguous. Trimming removed 7 bases from V and 11 bases from J, with 17 bases in between. Germline loops: CDR1 SQVTM, CDR2 ANQGSEA. This CDR3 region has 11 residues. The CDR3 bases are TGCAGCGGAGCCTCGGACCAGGTTGCTTTCTTT. This codes for CSGASDQVAFF.

The chain joins TRBV27 to TRBJ1-4; the D is unclear. Trimming removed 6 bases at V and 4 bases at J, with 15 bases between. This CDR3 comprises 15 residues. Germline assignment: CDR1 MNHEY and CDR2 SMNVEV (reference sequence). CDR3 region: CASRPSTEINEKLFF. The CDR3 coding sequence is TGTGCCAGCAGACCCTCTACAGAGATTAATGAAAAACTGTTTTTT.

The chain couples TRBV2 to TRBJ2-5; 10 bases map to TRBD2. After removal of 6 bases from V and 4 bases from J, the junction contained 2 bases not matched to a gene. Germline V gene sequence: CDR1 SNHLY, CDR2 FYNNEI. The length of the CDR3 is 13 residues. Here the CDR3 reads CASRSGRVETQYF. The DNA of the CDR3 is TGTGCCAGCAGAAGCGGGAGGGTAGAGACCCAGTACTTC.

Details on this clone: This sequence may be a read error, since a much larger clone differs from it by one base. Other nucleotide sequences from this sample produce the same CDR3. V and J are TRBV30 and TRBJ1-5, with D possibly TRBD1 on 5 matching bases. CDR3 length equals 15 residues. Between the trimmed V and J ends, which lost 1 base and 1 base, there was a span of 11 bases. Looked up from germline, CDR1 is GTSNPN and CDR2 is SVGIG (reference sequence). CDR3 region: CAWSGGTASNQPQHF. Here the CDR3 DNA reads TGTGCCTGGAGTGGAGGGACGGCAAGCAATCAGCCCCAGCATTTT.

The chain links TRBV15 to TRBJ2-1; D may match TRBD1 or TRBD2 (5 bases each). The CDR3 has 13 amino acids. V shed 0 bases and J shed 15 bases, with 15 bases lying between them. From germline, CDR1 is LNHNV and CDR2 YYDKDF (reference sequence). The CDR3 spells CATSRERDRRGFF. CDR3 coding DNA: TGTGCCACCAGCAGAGAGAGGGACCGAAGGGGGTTCTTC.

The V gene is TRBV6-1, the J gene TRBJ2-1; the match to TRBD1 covers 10 bases. Unmatched junction bases numbered 3, after V lost 9 bases and J lost 7 bases. CDR3 length: 12 residues. The germline V gene has CDR1 MNHNS and CDR2 SASEGT. The CDR3 spells CASRQGANEQFF. The CDR3 DNA reads as TGTGCCAGTCGACAGGGGGCGAATGAGCAGTTCTTC.

This clone was observed a few times. Other DNA variants within this sample encode the same CDR3. The chain has TRBV7-9 and TRBJ1-1; D ambiguous. The CDR3 sequence is 12 residues long. From germline, CDR1 is SEHNR and CDR2 FQNEAQ (reference sequence). V was clipped by 2 bases and J by 5 bases, with 6 bases between them. CDR3 residues: CASSLMGTEAFF. The CDR3 DNA sequence: TGTGCCAGCAGCTTAATGGGGACTGAAGCTTTCTTT.

The gene calls are TRBV28 and TRBJ2-3; 10 bases line up with TRBD2. Germline CDR1 and CDR2: MDHEN and SYDVKM. This CDR3 has 15 amino acids. The V gene end was trimmed by 6 bases and the J gene end by 5 bases; junction bases not matched to a gene: 8. The CDR3 spells CASSASGGPGDTQYF. The CDR3, as DNA: TGTGCCAGCAGCGCTAGCGGGGGCCCAGGAGATACGCAGTATTTT.

The chain carries TRBV6-5 and TRBJ2-1; 14 nucleotides agree with TRBD2. CDR1 and CDR2 (germline): MNHEY, SVGAGI. The ends lost 5 bases at V and 6 bases at J; junction bases unmatched: 3. CDR3 length equals 15 residues. The CDR3 bases are TGTGCCAGCAGTAGGGGACTAGCGGGGGCCAATGAGCAGTTCTTC. Translation: CASSRGLAGANEQFF.

The chain employs TRBV5-4 and TRBJ2-1; TRBD1 matches at 9 bases. The CDR3 is 15 amino acids. CDR1 is SGHNT and CDR2 is YYREEE in the germline V gene (reference sequence). With 3 bases clipped from V and 6 bases from J, the junction kept 7 bases outside the gene matches. In nucleotides, the CDR3 is TGTGCCAGCAGCTCTACAGGGGGCGGCAGCAATGAGCAGTTCTTC. Residues: CASSSTGGGSNEQFF.

Notes on this clone: Within the sample, other DNA sequences also encode this same CDR3. The chain couples TRBV28 to TRBJ2-2; D ambiguous. The CDR3 contains 13 residues. Germline values: CDR1 MDHEN, CDR2 SYDVKM. Trimming removed 4 bases from V and 1 base from J, with 4 bases in between. The CDR3 reads CASSSGNTGELFF. The CDR3 bases are TGTGCCAGCAGTTCCGGGAACACCGGGGAGCTGTTTTTT.

The chain joins TRBV23-1 to TRBJ2-7; tentatively, D is TRBD2 (5 bases). TRBV23-1 is annotated as an ORF whose role is uncertain. The CDR3 sequence is 16 residues long. The germline V and J ends were trimmed by 0 bases and 5 bases, with 17 bases remaining between them. CDR3 sequence (DNA): TGCGCCAGCAGTCAATCATCAGGACTCCAGGTCGACGAGCAGTACTTC. The encoded protein is CASSQSSGLQVDEQYF.

The genes are TRBV28 and TRBJ2-1; no definite D call. V dropped 2 bases and J dropped 7 bases, with 9 bases sitting between them. This CDR3 comprises 13 residues. The germline V gene encodes CDR1 MDHEN and CDR2 SYDVKM. CDR3 DNA sequence: TGTGCCAGCAGTTTACCCCCCGCGAATGAGCAGTTCTTC. Translating gives CASSLPPANEQFF.

V gene TRBV11-2 combines with J gene TRBJ1-2; maybe TRBD1 (5 bases). V was shortened by 2 bases and J by 5 bases, with 12 bases between the two germline ends. This CDR3 contains 14 residues. Germline V gives CDR1 SGHAT, CDR2 FQNNGV. DNA of the CDR3: TGTGCCAGCAGCTTATCCGGGGCTGGTTATGGCTACACCTTC. This encodes CASSLSGAGYGYTF.

The chain carries TRBV18 and TRBJ1-2; no clear D. This CDR3 is built from 13 residues. CDR1 KGHSH and CDR2 LQKENI come from the germline V gene. Deletions cut 1 base from V and 1 base from J, with 4 bases between. CDR3 DNA sequence: TGTGCCAGCTCACCACAGAATAACTATGGCTACACCTTC. It encodes CASSPQNNYGYTF.

This sequence joins TRBV2 and TRBJ2-5; TRBD2 might be the D (6 bases). The CDR3 totals 15 residues. Germline V gene data show CDR1 as SNHLY and CDR2 as FYNNEI. Trimming removed 0 bases from V and 5 bases from J, with 13 bases in between. Here the CDR3 DNA reads TGTGCCAGCAGTGAAGCGGGCGGGACTGCGGAGACCCAGTACTTC. Protein sequence: CASSEAGGTAETQYF.

CDR3 nucleotides: TGTGCCAGCAGCTGGGGACCTAAAATCCCCTGGGGCCAGTACTTC. As protein: CASSWGPKIPWGQYF. The rearrangement uses TRBV7-2 and TRBJ2-5, with D perhaps assigned TRBD1 or TRBD2 (5 bases each). V shed 4 bases and J shed 10 bases, with 22 bases lying between them. From germline, CDR1 is SGHTA and CDR2 FQGNSA. CDR3 size: 15 residues.